A single sample gave rise to the 32 T cell receptor beta chains below, sequenced in a study of blood T cell repertoires in COVID-19. Profiling relied on immunoSEQ multiplex PCR, and the TCRdb table lists in-frame clones only, not all of them. In the table there are about 200,000 clones, just under 90% of which are singletons. Source material: PBMCs or T cells enriched from blood (not recorded which). The receptor source for this set is a woman aged 25 to 39 with acute COVID-19.

This sequence joins TRBV10-3 and TRBJ2-3; tentatively, D is TRBD1 (6 bases). V was shortened by 6 bases and J by 4 bases, with 20 bases between the two germline ends. The CDR3 runs to 16 residues. Germline CDR1 is ENHRY and CDR2 is SYGVKD. The CDR3 here is CAISGAQSTGPDTQYF. CDR3 bases: TGTGCCATCAGCGGGGCCCAATCCACAGGGCCAGATACGCAGTATTTT.

The rearrangement links TRBV6-1 to TRBJ2-2, with a possible D match to TRBD2 (5 bases). Germline V gives CDR1 MNHNS, CDR2 SASEGT. The CDR3 is 16 amino acids. Trimming took 0 bases from V and 0 from J, leaving 8 bases between them. CDR3 bases: TGTGCCAGCAGTGAAGCGCTCGGGGCGAACACCGGGGAGCTGTTTTTT. Its translation: CASSEALGANTGELFF.

This clone was recorded only once. The chain couples TRBV7-3 to TRBJ1-1, with 7 positions matching TRBD1. CDR3 length equals 14 residues. Germline values: CDR1 SGHTA, CDR2 FQGTGA. V lost 3 bases, J lost 2 bases, and 3 bases stayed unmatched. The CDR3 DNA sequence: TGTGCCAGCAGCTTGAGACAGGGAAACACTGAAGCTTTCTTT. Encoded protein: CASSLRQGNTEAFF.

The chain combines TRBV25-1 with TRBJ1-1; D not resolved. Germline V gives CDR1 MGHDK, CDR2 SYGVNS. This CDR3 comprises 15 residues. V lost 1 base, J lost 6 bases, and 15 bases lay in between. CDR3 in DNA: TGTGCCAGCAGTGAATTTTCGGGGTTCGGCGCTGAAGCTTTCTTT. Protein sequence: CASSEFSGFGAEAFF.

The chain couples TRBV30 to TRBJ1-6; 7 positions agree with TRBD1. This CDR3 spans 17 amino acids. The germline CDR1 and CDR2 sequences are GTSNPN and SVGIG (reference sequence). Germline trimming cut 2 bases from V and 3 bases from J; bases unmatched to any gene: 10. The CDR3 protein is CAWSIGQEVVYNSPLHF. In DNA form, the CDR3 reads TGTGCCTGGAGTATTGGACAGGAGGTAGTCTATAATTCACCCCTCCACTTT.

The chain uses TRBV27 and TRBJ1-4, with D hard to call. Germline values: CDR1 MNHEY, CDR2 SMNVEV (reference sequence). V lost 6 bases to trimming and J lost 5 bases, with 7 bases between them. This CDR3 is 12 amino acids long. CDR3: CASRRLNEKLFF. The DNA of the CDR3 is TGTGCCAGCAGACGGTTGAATGAAAAACTGTTTTTT.

The CDR3 loop is CASSRGETQYF. CDR3 nucleotide sequence: TGTGCCAGCAGCAGGGGGGAGACCCAGTACTTC. The chain combines TRBV28 with TRBJ2-5; TRBD1 aligns across 7 bases. Germline V lookup: CDR1 MDHEN, CDR2 SYDVKM. J lost 5 bases, V lost 6 bases, and 0 bases had no gene match. The CDR3 loop spans 11 amino acids.

The V gene is TRBV30, the J gene TRBJ1-2; D not resolved. Germline V CDR1 and CDR2: GTSNPN, SVGIG (reference sequence). CDR3 length: 13 residues. Trimming cost V 0 bases and J 4 bases, with 9 bases left between them. For the CDR3, the DNA is TGTGCCTGGAGTGTCCAGTTCGTCTATGGCTACACCTTC. It specifies CAWSVQFVYGYTF.

The V call is TRBV21-1, the J call TRBJ1-2; the DNA was not used to check the table's D call, TRBD1. TRBV21-1 has pseudogene status. The CDR3 has 21 amino acids. The CDR3 protein is CASSSCGSVTGVRKANYGYTF. CDR3 DNA sequence: TGTGCCAGCAGCTCCTGCGGGTCTGTGACAGGGGTAAGGAAAGCTAACTATGGCTACACCTTC.

The chain couples TRBV9 to TRBJ2-7; 9 bases are a match to TRBD1. CDR3 length equals 15 residues. The trim removed 0 bases at V and 4 bases at J, leaving 5 bases unmatched. In germline, CDR1 is SGDLS, CDR2 YYNGEE. Written as DNA, the CDR3 is TGTGCCAGCAGCGTAGGACGGGACAGGGTGTACGAGCAGTACTTC. This sequence encodes CASSVGRDRVYEQYF.

The rearrangement joins TRBV30 to TRBJ1-2; possible D gene TRBD1, 6 bases. Germline values: CDR1 GTSNPN, CDR2 SVGIG (reference sequence). This CDR3 spans 14 amino acids. With 7 bases removed from V and 2 bases from J, the gap between germline ends came to 17 bases. CDR3 DNA: TGTGCCTCAGCGGGGGGGCGAAAAAACTATGGCTACACCTTC. It is translated as CASAGGRKNYGYTF.

The chain has TRBV6-2 or TRBV6-3 and TRBJ1-1, with D possibly TRBD1 on 6 matching bases. V was cut by 6 bases and J by 1 base, with 9 bases left in between. The CDR3 spans 13 residues. Germline CDR1 and CDR2: MNHEY and SVGEGT. CDR3 loop: CASSLGQNTEAFF. The CDR3 bases are TGTGCCAGCAGCTTGGGACAGAACACTGAAGCTTTCTTT.

V and J are TRBV29-1 and TRBJ2-1; 10 bases match TRBD2. In germline, CDR1 is SQVTM, CDR2 ANQGSEA. Trimming at V came to 0 bases and at J to 8 bases, leaving 16 bases not matched to a gene. The CDR3 has 18 amino acids. The CDR3 loop reads CSVEEWSASSGGAYEQFF. The DNA for the CDR3 is TGCAGCGTTGAAGAATGGTCCGCTTCGAGCGGGGGGGCATATGAGCAGTTCTTC.

CDR3 DNA: TGTGCCAGCAGTGCCTCAGAAAATTCACCCCTCCACTTT. Residues: CASSASENSPLHF. The gene calls are TRBV2 and TRBJ1-6; D is ambiguous. The CDR3 has 13 residues. Germline values: CDR1 SNHLY, CDR2 FYNNEI. Trimming shortened V by 4 bases and J by 7 bases, and 8 bases separated the two germline ends.

This clone was recorded once. The rearrangement links TRBV6-5 to TRBJ1-1; 8 bases are a match to TRBD1. This CDR3 comprises 14 residues. Per germline, CDR1 MNHEY and CDR2 SVGAGI. Trimming took 2 bases from V and 3 from J; bases not matched to a gene: 2. This CDR3 reads CASSYGQGDTEAFF. CDR3 nucleotides: TGTGCCAGCAGTTACGGACAGGGTGACACTGAAGCTTTCTTT.

The CDR3 DNA sequence: TGTGCCAGTAGTCCAGGGAGGGCAGAACAGCCCCAGCATTTT. It is translated as CASSPGRAEQPQHF. The rearrangement links TRBV19 to TRBJ1-5; D perhaps matches TRBD1 (5 bases). The V gene's germline CDR1 is LNHDA and CDR2 SQIVND (reference sequence). The CDR3 is 14 residues long. V was clipped by 5 bases and J by 7 bases, with 15 bases between them.

V is TRBV10-3 and J is TRBJ1-1, with D perhaps TRBD1 (5 bases). The germline gives CDR1 ENHRY, CDR2 SYGVKD. The CDR3 length is 14 residues. V gave up 1 base and J gave up 4 bases, with 10 bases separating them. The CDR3 DNA sequence: TGTGCCATCAGTGAGTACGGGGGAACCACTGAAGCTTTCTTT. It is translated as CAISEYGGTTEAFF.

The chain joins TRBV11-2 to TRBJ2-7; 7 positions match TRBD1. This CDR3 spans 13 amino acids. Trimming at V came to 3 bases and at J to 4 bases, leaving 3 bases not matched to a gene. Germline CDR1 and CDR2: SGHAT and FQNNGV. Here the CDR3 DNA reads TGTGCCAGCAGCTTCGGGACAGTTTACGAGCAGTACTTC. Its translation: CASSFGTVYEQYF.

The chain uses TRBV5-1 and TRBJ2-2, with a tentative D call TRBD2 (5 bases). Germline lookup yields CDR1 SGHRS and CDR2 YFSETQ. Between the trimmed V and J ends, which lost 3 bases and 7 bases, there was a span of 10 bases. The CDR3 is 13 residues long. DNA for the CDR3: TGCGCCAGCAGCTCGCTACGGGACGGGGAGCTGTTTTTT. Translated: CASSSLRDGELFF.

The gene calls are TRBV3-1 (or the pseudogene TRBV3-2) and TRBJ2-7, with D unresolved. The CDR3 contains 12 residues. Trimming cost V 1 base and J 6 bases, with 7 bases left between them. Per the germline V gene, CDR1 is LGHDT and CDR2 is YNNKEL (reference sequence). The CDR3 reads CASSQGATEQYF. The CDR3, as DNA: TGTGCCAGCAGCCAAGGCGCTACCGAGCAGTACTTC.

The chain is built from TRBV11-2 and TRBJ1-1; TRBD1 matches 7 bases. From germline, CDR1 is SGHAT and CDR2 FQNNGV. Trimming took 5 bases from V and 5 from J; bases not matched to a gene: 8. The CDR3 extends over 14 amino acids. CDR3: CASSGSTGLTEAFF. The CDR3 coding sequence is TGTGCCAGCAGCGGCTCGACAGGGCTGACTGAAGCTTTCTTT.

The chain has TRBV7-9 and TRBJ1-2; 7 nucleotides match TRBD1. The CDR3 has 15 amino acids. The V and J ends lost 5 bases and 3 bases, in that order; junction bases with no gene match: 9. Per the germline V gene, CDR1 is SEHNR and CDR2 is FQNEAQ (reference sequence). The CDR3 protein is CASSPGQGVYYGYTF. The CDR3 bases are TGTGCCAGCAGCCCAGGCCAGGGGGTCTACTATGGCTACACCTTC.

This sequence joins TRBV28 and TRBJ1-1; a weak D match, TRBD1 (6 bases). Trimming took off 7 bases at V and 3 bases at J, with 15 bases between the two ends. The CDR3 sequence is 14 residues long. Germline V gene lookup returns CDR1 MDHEN and CDR2 SYDVKM. CDR3 protein: CASIRPGVDTEAFF. In DNA form, the CDR3 reads TGTGCCAGCATCCGGCCAGGGGTAGACACTGAAGCTTTCTTT.

The chain links TRBV25-1 to TRBJ1-2, with 7 bases fitting TRBD1. The V gene's germline CDR1 is MGHDK and CDR2 SYGVNS. The V segment lost 0 bases and the J segment 3 bases; nucleotides outside the gene matches: 7. This CDR3 has 16 amino acids. CDR3 DNA: TGTGCCAGCAGTGAATACGAGGACAGGAGCTACTATGGCTACACCTTC. Amino acids: CASSEYEDRSYYGYTF.

This clone appeared a single time. This sequence joins TRBV2 and TRBJ1-5; D is uncertain. The CDR3 consists of 15 residues. The V end lost 3 bases, the J end lost 4 bases, and 13 bases lay between the germline ends. CDR1 and CDR2 (germline): SNHLY, FYNNEI. Here the CDR3 DNA reads TGTGCCAGCAGTGATGTGTCGGGTTGGAATCAGCCCCAGCATTTT. Translating gives CASSDVSGWNQPQHF.

This sequence joins TRBV19 and TRBJ2-7, with TRBD1 as a possible D gene (6 bases). The CDR3 has 14 residues. The V gene's germline CDR1 is LNHDA and CDR2 SQIVND (reference sequence). The V gene lost 6 bases and the J gene lost 1 base, with 13 bases spanning the gap. The CDR3 region has the DNA TGTGCCAGTAGCACAAACAGGGAGTCCTACGAGCAGTACTTC. Amino acids: CASSTNRESYEQYF.

The V call is TRBV28, the J call TRBJ2-7; D may be TRBD1 (6 bases). V dropped 10 bases and J dropped 0 bases, with 13 bases sitting between them. The CDR3 consists of 13 residues. Germline CDR1 and CDR2: MDHEN and SYDVKM. CDR3: CATFDRSSYEQYF. In DNA form, the CDR3 reads TGTGCCACCTTCGACAGGAGCTCCTACGAGCAGTACTTC.

The chain combines TRBV6-6 with TRBJ1-5; 7 positions match TRBD1. Germline CDR1 is MNHNY and CDR2 is SVGAGI (reference sequence). The length of the CDR3 is 15 residues. V was pared by 6 bases and J by 3 bases, with 8 bases of the junction left unmatched. The CDR3 reads CASSLNRGINQPQHF. CDR3 sequence (DNA): TGTGCCAGCAGCTTAAACAGGGGAATCAATCAGCCCCAGCATTTT.

The chain employs TRBV14 and TRBJ2-1; 13 nucleotides line up with TRBD2. Germline V CDR1 and CDR2: SGHDN, FVKESK. V lost 2 bases, J lost 6 bases, and 7 bases stayed unmatched. This CDR3 contains 17 residues. The CDR3 here is CASSQFRLAGGSNEQFF. CDR3 nucleotides: TGTGCCAGCAGCCAATTCAGACTAGCGGGGGGTAGCAATGAGCAGTTCTTC.

This chain connects TRBV25-1 to TRBJ1-2; tentative D call: TRBD1 (5 bases). Trimming stripped 1 base from V and 4 bases from J, with 7 bases between. Germline assignment: CDR1 MGHDK and CDR2 SYGVNS. The CDR3 has 13 residues. The CDR3 protein is CASSEWGSYGYTF. As DNA, the CDR3 is TGTGCCAGCAGTGAATGGGGCAGCTATGGCTACACCTTC.

The genes are TRBV9 and TRBJ2-3; no reliable D call. Germline CDR1 and CDR2: SGDLS and YYNGEE. This CDR3 comprises 15 residues. V dropped 0 bases and J dropped 0 bases, with 8 bases sitting between them. CDR3 in DNA: TGTGCCAGCAGCGTAGTGGGCAGGAGCACAGATACGCAGTATTTT. This sequence encodes CASSVVGRSTDTQYF.

The chain joins TRBV5-1 to TRBJ1-1; D not resolved. There are 13 residues in the CDR3. Germline V gene sequence: CDR1 SGHRS, CDR2 YFSETQ. V shed 3 bases and J shed 1 base, with 7 bases lying between them. Here the CDR3 reads CASSSTRNTEAFF. In DNA form, the CDR3 reads TGCGCCAGCAGCTCAACAAGGAACACTGAAGCTTTCTTT.